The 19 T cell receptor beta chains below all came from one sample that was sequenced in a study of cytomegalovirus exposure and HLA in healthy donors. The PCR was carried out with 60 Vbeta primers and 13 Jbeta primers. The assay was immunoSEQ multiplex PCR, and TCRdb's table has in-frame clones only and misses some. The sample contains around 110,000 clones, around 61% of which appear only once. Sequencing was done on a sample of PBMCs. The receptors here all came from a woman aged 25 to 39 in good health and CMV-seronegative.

The CDR3 coding sequence is TGTGCCAGCTCACCCTTCTCAGGGGGCGATGAGCAGTTCTTC. As protein: CASSPFSGGDEQFF. This chain links TRBV18 with TRBJ2-1; TRBD1 agrees at 8 bases. CDR3 length: 14 residues. V was clipped by 3 bases and J by 8 bases; unmatched bases: 6. Germline CDR1 is KGHSH and CDR2 is LQKENI.

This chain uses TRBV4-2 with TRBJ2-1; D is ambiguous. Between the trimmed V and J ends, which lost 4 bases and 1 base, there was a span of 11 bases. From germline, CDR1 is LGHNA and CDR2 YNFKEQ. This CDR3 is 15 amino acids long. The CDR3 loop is CASSPTTSSYNEQFF. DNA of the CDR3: TGTGCCAGCAGCCCGACGACTTCATCCTACAATGAGCAGTTCTTC.

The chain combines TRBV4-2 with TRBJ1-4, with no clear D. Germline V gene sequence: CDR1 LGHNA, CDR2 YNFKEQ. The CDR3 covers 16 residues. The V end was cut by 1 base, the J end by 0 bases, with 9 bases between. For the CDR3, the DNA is TGTGCCAGCAGCCAAGCAATCGGGGCAACTAATGAAAAACTGTTTTTT. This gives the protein CASSQAIGATNEKLFF.

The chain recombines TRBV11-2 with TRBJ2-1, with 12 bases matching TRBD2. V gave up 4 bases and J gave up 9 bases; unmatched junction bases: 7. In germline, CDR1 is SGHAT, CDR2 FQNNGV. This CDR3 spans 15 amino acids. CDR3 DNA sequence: TGTGCCAGCAGCTGGACTAGCGGGGCTTTGGGTGAGCAGTTCTTC. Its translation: CASSWTSGALGEQFF.

CDR3 coding DNA: TGTGCCAGCACGATCGGGGGGCAGGGAACCGGGGAGCTGTTTTTT. Translating gives CASTIGGQGTGELFF. The chain couples TRBV6-5 to TRBJ2-2, with D maybe TRBD2 (7 bases). CDR1 and CDR2 from the germline V gene are MNHEY and SVGAGI. The V end lost 7 bases, the J end lost 5 bases, and 17 bases lay between the germline ends. CDR3 length: 15 amino acids.

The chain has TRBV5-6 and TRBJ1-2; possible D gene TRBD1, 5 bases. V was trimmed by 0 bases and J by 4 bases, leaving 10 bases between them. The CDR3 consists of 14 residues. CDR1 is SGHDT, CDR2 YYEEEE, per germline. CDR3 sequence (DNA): TGTGCCAGCAGCTTGGGACAGTCCATCTATGGCTACACCTTC. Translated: CASSLGQSIYGYTF.

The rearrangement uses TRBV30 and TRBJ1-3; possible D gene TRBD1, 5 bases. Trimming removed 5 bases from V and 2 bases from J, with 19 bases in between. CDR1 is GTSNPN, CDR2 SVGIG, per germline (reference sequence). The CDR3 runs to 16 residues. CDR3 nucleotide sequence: TGTGCCTGGGGATCCGGGGGAAGGATGCCTGGAAACACCATATATTTT. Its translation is CAWGSGGRMPGNTIYF. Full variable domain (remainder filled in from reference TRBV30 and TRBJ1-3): SQTIHQWPATLVQPVGSPLSLECTVEGTSNPNLYWYRQAAGRGLQLLFYSVGIGQISSEVPQNLSASRPQDRQFILSSKKLLLSDSGFYLCAWGSGGRMPGNTIYFGEGSWLTVV.

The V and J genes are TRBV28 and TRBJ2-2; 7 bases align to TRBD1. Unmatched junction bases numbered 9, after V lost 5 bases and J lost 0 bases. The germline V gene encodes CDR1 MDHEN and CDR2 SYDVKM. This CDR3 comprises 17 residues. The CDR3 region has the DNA TGTGCCAGCAGTCCTCAGGGGGTTACCTCGAACACCGGGGAGCTGTTTTTT. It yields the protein CASSPQGVTSNTGELFF.

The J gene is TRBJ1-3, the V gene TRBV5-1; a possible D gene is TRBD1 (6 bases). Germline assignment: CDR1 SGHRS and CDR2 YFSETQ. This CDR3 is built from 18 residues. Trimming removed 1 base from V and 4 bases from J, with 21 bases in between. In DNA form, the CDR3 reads TGCGCCAGCAGCTTGTCGTTGAGGGGCAGGGGATACGGAAACACCATATATTTT. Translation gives CASSLSLRGRGYGNTIYF.

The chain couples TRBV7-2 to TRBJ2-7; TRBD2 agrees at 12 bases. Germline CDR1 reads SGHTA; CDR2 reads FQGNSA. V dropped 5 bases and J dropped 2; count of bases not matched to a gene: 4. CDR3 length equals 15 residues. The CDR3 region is CASSPSSGRAYEQYF. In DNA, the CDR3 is TGTGCCAGCAGCCCCTCTAGCGGGAGGGCCTACGAGCAGTACTTC.

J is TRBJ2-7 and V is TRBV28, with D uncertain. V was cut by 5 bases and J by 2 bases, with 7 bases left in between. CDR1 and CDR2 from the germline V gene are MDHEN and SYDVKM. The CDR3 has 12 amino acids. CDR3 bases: TGTGCCAGCAGTGAACAGACCTACGAGCAGTACTTC. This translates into CASSEQTYEQYF.

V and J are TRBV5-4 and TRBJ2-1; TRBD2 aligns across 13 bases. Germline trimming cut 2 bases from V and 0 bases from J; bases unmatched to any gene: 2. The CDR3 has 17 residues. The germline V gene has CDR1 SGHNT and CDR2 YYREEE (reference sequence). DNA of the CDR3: TGTGCCAGCAGCTTAGGGACTAGCGGGATCTCCTACAATGAGCAGTTCTTC. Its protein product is CASSLGTSGISYNEQFF.

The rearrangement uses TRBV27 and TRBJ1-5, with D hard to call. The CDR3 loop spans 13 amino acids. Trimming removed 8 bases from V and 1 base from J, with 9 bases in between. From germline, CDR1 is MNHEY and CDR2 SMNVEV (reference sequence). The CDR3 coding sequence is TGTGCCAGCTCAGAGGGCAGCAATCAGCCCCAGCATTTT. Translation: CASSEGSNQPQHF.

This chain's CDR3 is CASMRDYEQYF. The CDR3, as DNA: TGCGCCAGCATGCGGGACTACGAGCAGTACTTC. The rearrangement uses TRBV10-1 and TRBJ2-7, with D perhaps matching TRBD2 (6 bases). V was pared by 7 bases and J by 3 bases, with 7 bases between. This CDR3 contains 11 residues. Germline CDR1 and CDR2: WNHNN and SYGVQD (reference sequence).

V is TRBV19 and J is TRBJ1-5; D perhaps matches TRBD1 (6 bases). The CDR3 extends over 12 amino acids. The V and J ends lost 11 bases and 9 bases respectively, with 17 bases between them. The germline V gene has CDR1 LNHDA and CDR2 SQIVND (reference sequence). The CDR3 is CAGGLSSGPQHF. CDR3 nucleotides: TGTGCCGGGGGCCTTTCCAGTGGGCCCCAGCATTTT.

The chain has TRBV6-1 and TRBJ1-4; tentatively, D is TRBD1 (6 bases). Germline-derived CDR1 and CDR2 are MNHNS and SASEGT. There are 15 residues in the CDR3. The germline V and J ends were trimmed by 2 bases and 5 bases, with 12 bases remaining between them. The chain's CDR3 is CASSERRGLNEKLFF. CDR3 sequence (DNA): TGTGCCAGCAGTGAAAGGCGGGGGCTGAATGAAAAACTGTTTTTT.

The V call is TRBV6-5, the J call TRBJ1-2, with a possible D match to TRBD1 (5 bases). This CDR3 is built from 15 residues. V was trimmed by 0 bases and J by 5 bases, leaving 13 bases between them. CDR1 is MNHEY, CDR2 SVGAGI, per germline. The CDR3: CASSYSSTGTYGYTF. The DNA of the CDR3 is TGTGCCAGCAGTTACTCGAGTACAGGAACTTATGGCTACACCTTC.

Here the CDR3 reads CASSADSSSYEQYF. CDR3 in DNA: TGTGCCAGCAGTGCGGACTCTAGCTCCTACGAGCAGTACTTC. The chain links TRBV6-1 to TRBJ2-7, with a weak D call TRBD2 (5 bases). Trimming stripped 4 bases from V and 0 bases from J, with 10 bases between. This CDR3 has 14 amino acids. Germline assignment: CDR1 MNHNS and CDR2 SASEGT.

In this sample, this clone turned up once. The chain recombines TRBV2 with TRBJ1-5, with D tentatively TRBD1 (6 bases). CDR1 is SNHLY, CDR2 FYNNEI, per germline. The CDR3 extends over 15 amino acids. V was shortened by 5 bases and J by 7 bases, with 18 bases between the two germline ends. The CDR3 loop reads CASSRGSGGRQPQHF. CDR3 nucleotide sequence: TGTGCCAGCAGTAGGGGATCGGGGGGCAGGCAGCCCCAGCATTTT.